These 9 T cell receptor beta chains came from one sample sequenced in a study of T cell repertoires in cytomegalovirus infection. From the reads, TCRdb called clonotypes with MiXCR, one entry per CDR3 protein. The sample yields about 920,000 distinct CDR3 sequences, roughly a third seen once. Their antigens remain unidentified. Sequenced here: cultured CD8+ T cells from PBMCs, sampled from culture after CMV antigen stimulation. The receptors stem from a human donor in good health (CMV status not recorded). Some clones in this sample may be carry-over from other donors' samples.

The chain couples TRBV6-1 to TRBJ1-5, with D uncertain. V was pared by 2 bases and J by 0 bases, with 8 bases between. CDR1 MNHNS and CDR2 SASEGT come from the germline V gene. CDR3 length: 15 residues. The CDR3 coding sequence is TGTGCCAGCAGTGAATACCTGTATAGCAATCAGCCCCAGCATTTT. Translation: CASSEYLYSNQPQHF.

The table lists this clonotype with a few counts. The chain employs TRBV24-1 and TRBJ2-1; unclear D gene. The ends were cut back, 4 bases at V and 4 bases at J, with 25 bases in the middle. The CDR3 totals 19 residues. Germline CDR1 is KGHDR and CDR2 is SFDVKD. CDR3 nucleotide sequence: TGTGCCACCAGTGACCCCAGCCCCCCAGATCCCGGCCAATACAATGAGCAGTTCTTC. Its translation: CATSDPSPPDPGQYNEQFF.

Points on this clonotype: With a much larger clone just one base away, this may be a read error. The CDR3 DNA reads as TGTGCCGGCAGCTTAGATGGTGGGACAGGGTCGGACACCGGGGAGCTGTTTTTT. Translated: CAGSLDGGTGSDTGELFF. The chain joins TRBV7-3 to TRBJ2-2, with TRBD1 matching 9 bases. The CDR3 is 18 residues long. Germline values: CDR1 SGHTA, CDR2 FQGTGA.

The rearrangement uses TRBV4-1 and TRBJ2-7, with no clear D. Per the germline V gene, CDR1 is MGHRA and CDR2 is YSYEKL. Trimming took off 1 base at V and 6 bases at J, with 10 bases between the two ends. The CDR3 length is 13 residues. For the CDR3, the DNA is TGCGCCAGCAGCCAAGGGATAATGGCCGAGCAGTACTTC. Its protein is CASSQGIMAEQYF.

This clonotype has just a few counts. The V and J genes are TRBV6-1 and TRBJ2-1; TRBD2 matches at 7 bases. V shed 1 base, J shed 4 bases, and the junction held 10 bases outside the gene matches. The CDR3 loop spans 17 amino acids. Germline CDR1 is MNHNS and CDR2 is SASEGT. CDR3 amino acids: CASSEGRGDRPYNEQFF. In DNA form, the CDR3 reads TGTGCCAGCAGTGAAGGCCGGGGGGATAGACCATACAATGAGCAGTTCTTC.

This chain joins TRBV9 and TRBJ1-1; D is perhaps TRBD1 (6 bases). Germline V gene lookup returns CDR1 SGDLS and CDR2 YYNGEE. This CDR3 spans 13 amino acids. V shed 3 bases and J shed 6 bases, with 12 bases lying between them. CDR3 in amino acids: CASSATGLAEAFF. The DNA for the CDR3 is TGTGCCAGCAGCGCGACAGGCCTAGCTGAAGCTTTCTTT.

The J gene is TRBJ1-3, the V gene TRBV2, with no clear D. V was clipped by 11 bases and J by 1 base, with 12 bases between them. Per the germline V gene, CDR1 is SNHLY and CDR2 is FYNNEI. This CDR3 spans 13 amino acids. CDR3 region: CAVPGGSGNTIYF. In nucleotides, the CDR3 is TGTGCCGTCCCGGGCGGGTCTGGAAACACCATATATTTT.

This chain connects TRBV6-2 or TRBV6-3 to TRBJ2-3, with unresolved D. CDR1 and CDR2 (germline): MNHEY, SVGEGT. Between the trimmed V and J ends, which lost 8 bases and 2 bases, there was a span of 14 bases. The CDR3 has 14 residues. CDR3 DNA: TGTGCCAGCTGCACCTTGGCGCTCACAGATACGCAGTATTTT. It translates to CASCTLALTDTQYF.

The gene calls are TRBV4-1 and TRBJ1-2, with D unclear. Trimming cost V 9 bases and J 1 base, with 12 bases left between them. Germline V gene sequence: CDR1 MGHRA, CDR2 YSYEKL. This CDR3 comprises 13 residues. The CDR3 sequence: CASMDLLNYGYTF. The CDR3 DNA is TGCGCCAGTATGGACTTACTTAACTATGGCTACACCTTC.